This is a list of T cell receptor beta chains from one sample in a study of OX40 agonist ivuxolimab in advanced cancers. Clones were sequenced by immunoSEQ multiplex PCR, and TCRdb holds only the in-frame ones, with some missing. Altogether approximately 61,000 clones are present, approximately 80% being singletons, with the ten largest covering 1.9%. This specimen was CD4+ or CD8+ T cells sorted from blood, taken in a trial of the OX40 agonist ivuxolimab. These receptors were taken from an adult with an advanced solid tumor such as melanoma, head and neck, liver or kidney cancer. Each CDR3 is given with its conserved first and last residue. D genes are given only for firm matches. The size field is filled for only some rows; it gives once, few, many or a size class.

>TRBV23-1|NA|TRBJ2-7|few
TGCGCCAGCAGTCAATCTAAAGTGGGGGGCCGTTCCTACGAGCAGTACTTC
CASSQSKVGGRSYEQYF
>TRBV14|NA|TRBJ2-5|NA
TGTGCCAGCAGCCGTCTAGCTGGGGGGACCCAGTACTTC
CASSRLAGGTQYF
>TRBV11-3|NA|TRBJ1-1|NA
TGTGCCAGCAGCTTAGATCGACCCACTGAAGCTTTCTTT
CASSLDRPTEAFF
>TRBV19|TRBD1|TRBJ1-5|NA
TGTGCCAGTAGCGACCCCGGGACAGGGGTGCGGCCCCAGCATTTT
CASSDPGTGVRPQHF
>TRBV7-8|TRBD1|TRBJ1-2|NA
TGTGCCAGCAGCTTAGAGGGACAGATCTATGGCTACACCTTC
CASSLEGQIYGYTF
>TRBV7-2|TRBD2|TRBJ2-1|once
TGTGCCAGCAGCTTAGCGCGGGGGGGTGAGCAGTTCTTC
CASSLARGGEQFF
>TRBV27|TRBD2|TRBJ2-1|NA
TGTGCCAGCAGTTTTCTAGCGGGAGGGTTAAATGAGCAGTTCTTC
CASSFLAGGLNEQFF
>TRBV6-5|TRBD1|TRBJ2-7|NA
TGTGCCAGCAGGCTCGGTCAGGGGGCCTACGAGCAGTACTTC
CASRLGQGAYEQYF
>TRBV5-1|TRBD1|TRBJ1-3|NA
TGCGCCAGCAGCTTGGGGGGAACAGGGGACGGAAACACCATATATTTT
CASSLGGTGDGNTIYF
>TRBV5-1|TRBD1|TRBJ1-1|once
TGCGCCAGCAGCTTACACAGGGGTAACACTGAAGCTTTCTTT
CASSLHRGNTEAFF
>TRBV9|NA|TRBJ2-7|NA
TGTGCCAGCAGCACCTACAGCCACGAGCAGTACTTC
CASSTYSHEQYF
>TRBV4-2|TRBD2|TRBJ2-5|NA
TGTGCCAGCAGCCGTACTAGCGGGAGAAACCAAGAGACCCAGTACTTC
CASSRTSGRNQETQYF
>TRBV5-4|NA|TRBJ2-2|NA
TGTGCCAGCAGCTCCTCAGCCGGGCCCGCCTACACCGGGGAGCTGTTTTTT
CASSSSAGPAYTGELFF
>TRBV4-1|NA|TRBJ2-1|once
TGCGCCAGCAGCCAAGCGGGGCTAGCGCATTACAATGAGCAGTTCTTC
CASSQAGLAHYNEQFF
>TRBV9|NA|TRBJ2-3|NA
TGTGCCAGCGGGGGATTACTCACAGATACGCAGTATTTT
CASGGLLTDTQYF
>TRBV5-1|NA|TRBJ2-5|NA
TGCGCCAGCACCACACAGGGTGGGGAGACCCAGTACTTC
CASTTQGGETQYF
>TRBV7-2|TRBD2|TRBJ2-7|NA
TGTGCCAGCAGCTTAGTTCGGGAGGCCTCCTACGAGCAGTACTTC
CASSLVREASYEQYF
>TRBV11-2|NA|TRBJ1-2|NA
TGCGCCAGCAGTCCTCTGGGCGACTATGGCTACACCTTC
CASSPLGDYGYTF
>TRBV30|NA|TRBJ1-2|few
TGTGCCTGGAGTGTACGGTCTGGCTACACCTTC
CAWSVRSGYTF
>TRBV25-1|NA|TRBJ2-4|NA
TGTGCCAGCGGGGAGACAGGCGCAGGGAACATTCAGTACTTC
CASGETGAGNIQYF
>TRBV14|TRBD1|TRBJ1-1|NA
TGTGCCAGCAGTCAAAACAGGGGTGGAGCTTTCTTT
CASSQNRGGAFF
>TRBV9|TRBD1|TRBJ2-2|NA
TGTGCCAGCAGCCGGACAGGGGTCGGGGAGCTGTTTTTT
CASSRTGVGELFF
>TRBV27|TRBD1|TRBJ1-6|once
TGTGCCAGCAGTTTTTCCCCGGGCCAGGGGGGGTTCTATGGTTCACCCCTCCACTTT
CASSFSPGQGGFYGSPLHF
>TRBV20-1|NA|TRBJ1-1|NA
TGCAGTGCTAGGGGACAAAGTGAAGCTTTCTTT
CSARGQSEAFF
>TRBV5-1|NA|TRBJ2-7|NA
TGCGCCAGCAGCTTGGAGGGGAACGGACCCTACGAGCAGTACTTC
CASSLEGNGPYEQYF
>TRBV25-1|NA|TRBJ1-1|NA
TGTGCCAGCAGTGAATATTGGGGGGACACTGAAGCTTTCTTT
CASSEYWGDTEAFF
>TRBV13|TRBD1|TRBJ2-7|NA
TGTGCCAGCAGCCCTACAGGGGGCCTCCCCTACGAGCAGTACTTC
CASSPTGGLPYEQYF
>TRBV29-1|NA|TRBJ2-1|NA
TGCAGCGTTGAAGGCGTTAGGAGCTCCTACAATGAGCAGTTCTTC
CSVEGVRSSYNEQFF
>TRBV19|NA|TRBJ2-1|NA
TGTGCCAGTAGTATAGATGGCTATGGGAATGAGCAGTTCTTC
CASSIDGYGNEQFF
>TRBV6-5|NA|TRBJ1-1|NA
TGTGCCAGCAGTTATTTGCAGGGAATGAACACTGAAGCTTTCTTT
CASSYLQGMNTEAFF
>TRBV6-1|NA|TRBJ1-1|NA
TGTGCCAGCAGTGAAAAGTCGGGGGGAGGAAACACTGAAGCTTTCTTT
CASSEKSGGGNTEAFF
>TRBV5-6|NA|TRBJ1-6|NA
TGTGCCAGCAGCTTGGTGGGGATAGCTTCACCCCTCCACTTT
CASSLVGIASPLHF
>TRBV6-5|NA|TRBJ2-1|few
TGTGCCAGCAGGGCGGGCAGCTCCTACAATGAGCAGTTCTTC
CASRAGSSYNEQFF